What follows describes a single TCR beta chain. The data originate from a study of blood T cell repertoires in COVID-19. Study summary: Samples taken during acute and convalescent COVID-19 were collected in the United States, Italy and Spain.

In the authors' workflow: Counts of nucleated cells, estimated from reference gene primer amplification, were obtained. The table came from immunoSEQ multiplex PCR; TCRdb's copy has only in-frame clones and leaves some out. V, J and clone size derive from that table, while D and trimming were established from the DNA sequence. Seen here are 200,000 to 250,000 clones, approximately 86% observed once, and the top ten hold around 1.5%. Germline CDR1 is SGHNT and CDR2 is YENEEA. The V end lost 4 bases, the J end lost 5 bases, and 12 bases lay between the germline ends. The CDR3 contains 14 residues. The material sequenced was peripheral blood. V usage is TRBV11-3 and J usage is TRBJ2-1; D is possibly TRBD2 (7 bases). This sequence originates from a woman aged 55 to 70 who had recovered from COVID-19. The CDR3 coding sequence is TGTGCCAGCAGCTCTTGGCGGGGGCACAATGAGCAGTTCTTC. Residues: CASSSWRGHNEQFF. The whole variable domain, remainder taken from reference TRBV11-3 and TRBJ2-1, is EAGVVQSPRYKIIEKKQPVAFWCNPISGHNTLYWYLQNLGQGPELLIRYENEEAVDDSQLPKDRFSAERLKGVDSTLKIQPAELGDSAVYLCASSSWRGHNEQFFGPGTRLTVL.